The clone carrying this T cell receptor beta chain was counted between two and nine times. These data are taken from a study of regulatory T cells in long-lasting Graves disease. Study information: Antithyroid drug exposure in newly diagnosed Graves' patients had lasted under 3 months.

Time point here: newly diagnosed GD, antithyroid drugs for less than 3 months. The TCR library was made from RNA extracted from PBMCs. Tubes containing EDTA received roughly 9 milliliters of drawn peripheral blood. Arm-PCR of CDR3 regions and iRepertoire HTBI primers were used to build TCR beta libraries. Each CDR3 protein gets one entry after TCRdb re-called the multiplex PCR reads with MiXCR. The data contain under 250,000 distinct CDR3 sequences, 20% of them singletons. V was shortened by 7 bases and J by 4 bases, with 16 bases between the two germline ends. The CDR3 extends over 14 amino acids. The germline gives CDR1 LNHDA, CDR2 SQIVND (reference sequence).

The receptor was derived from a female donor with Graves disease. The chain employs TRBV19 and TRBJ1-1, with no clear D. The material was peripheral blood mononuclear cells (PBMCs), obtained at new diagnosis, from a patient treated with antithyroid drugs. CDR3 protein: CASIELGGGTEAFF. The DNA of the CDR3 is TGTGCCAGTATTGAATTGGGAGGCGGCACTGAAGCTTTCTTT.